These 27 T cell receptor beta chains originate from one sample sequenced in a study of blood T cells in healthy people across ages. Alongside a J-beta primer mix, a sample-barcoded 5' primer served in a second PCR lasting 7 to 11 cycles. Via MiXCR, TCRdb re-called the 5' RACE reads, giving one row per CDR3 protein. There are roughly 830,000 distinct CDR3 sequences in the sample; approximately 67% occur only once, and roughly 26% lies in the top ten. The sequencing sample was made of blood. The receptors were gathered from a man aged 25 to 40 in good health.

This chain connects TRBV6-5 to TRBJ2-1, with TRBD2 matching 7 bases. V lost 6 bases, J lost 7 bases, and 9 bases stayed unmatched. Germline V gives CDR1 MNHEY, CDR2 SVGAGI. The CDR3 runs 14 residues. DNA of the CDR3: TGTGCCAGCAGCCCCTTACTAGCGTCAAATGAGCAGTTCTTC. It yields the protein CASSPLLASNEQFF.

CDR3 bases: TGCGCCAGCAGCCCCAGTCGAGCGGGGGGTTACAATGAGCAGTTCTTC. It translates to CASSPSRAGGYNEQFF. This chain joins TRBV4-3 and TRBJ2-1; TRBD2 matches 9 bases. The V and J ends lost 4 bases and 4 bases, in that order; junction bases with no gene match: 8. This CDR3 is built from 16 residues. Germline V gene data show CDR1 as LGHNA and CDR2 as YSLEER.

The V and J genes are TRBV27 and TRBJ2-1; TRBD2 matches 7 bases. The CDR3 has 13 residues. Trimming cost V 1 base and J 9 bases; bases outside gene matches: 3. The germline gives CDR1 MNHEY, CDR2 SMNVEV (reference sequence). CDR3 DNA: TGTGCCAGCAGTTTATGGCGGGGGAGTGAGCAGTTCTTC. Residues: CASSLWRGSEQFF.

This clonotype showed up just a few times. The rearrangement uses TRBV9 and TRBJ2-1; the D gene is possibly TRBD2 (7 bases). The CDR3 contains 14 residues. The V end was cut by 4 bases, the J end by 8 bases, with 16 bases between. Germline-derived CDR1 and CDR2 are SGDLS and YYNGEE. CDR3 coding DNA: TGTGCCAGCAGCTCCCTAAAGGGGGGGCATGAGCAGTTCTTC. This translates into CASSSLKGGHEQFF.

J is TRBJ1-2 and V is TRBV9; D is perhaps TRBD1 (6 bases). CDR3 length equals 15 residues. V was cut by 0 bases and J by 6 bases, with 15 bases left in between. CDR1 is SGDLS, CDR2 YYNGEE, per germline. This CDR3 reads CASSVEPGALDGYTF. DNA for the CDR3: TGTGCCAGCAGCGTAGAACCGGGGGCTTTGGATGGCTACACCTTC.

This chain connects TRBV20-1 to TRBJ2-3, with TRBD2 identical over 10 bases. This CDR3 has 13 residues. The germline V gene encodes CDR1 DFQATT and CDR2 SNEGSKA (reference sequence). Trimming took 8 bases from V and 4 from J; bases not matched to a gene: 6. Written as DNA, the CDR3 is TGCAGTCCCCTAGCGGGGGTATCAGATACGCAGTATTTT. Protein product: CSPLAGVSDTQYF.

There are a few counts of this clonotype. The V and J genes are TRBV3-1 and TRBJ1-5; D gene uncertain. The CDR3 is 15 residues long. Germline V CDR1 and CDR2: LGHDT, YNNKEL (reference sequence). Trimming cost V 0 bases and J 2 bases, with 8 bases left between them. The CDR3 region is CASSQDARGNQPQHF. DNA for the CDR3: TGTGCCAGCAGCCAAGACGCTCGCGGCAATCAGCCCCAGCATTTT.

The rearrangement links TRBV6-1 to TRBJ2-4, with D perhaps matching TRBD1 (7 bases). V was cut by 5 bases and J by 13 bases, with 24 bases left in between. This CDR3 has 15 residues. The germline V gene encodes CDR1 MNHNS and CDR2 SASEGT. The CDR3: CASSYTGEVRGEQYF. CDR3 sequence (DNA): TGTGCCAGCAGTTATACAGGGGAGGTTAGGGGGGAGCAGTACTTC.

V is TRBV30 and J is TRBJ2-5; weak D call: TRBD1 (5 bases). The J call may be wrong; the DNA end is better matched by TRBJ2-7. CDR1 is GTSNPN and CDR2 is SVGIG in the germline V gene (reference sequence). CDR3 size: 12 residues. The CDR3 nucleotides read TGTGCCTGGTCACAGGAGAGCTACGAGCAGTACTTC. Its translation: CAWSQESYEQYF.

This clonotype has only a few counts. The chain's CDR3 is CASSFRNRDTNYGYTF. CDR3 bases: TGTGCCAGCAGTTTTCGGAACAGGGACACTAACTATGGCTACACCTTC. The chain carries TRBV28 and TRBJ1-2, with D tentatively TRBD1 (6 bases). CDR1 and CDR2 from the germline V gene are MDHEN and SYDVKM. This CDR3 region has 16 residues. Trimming removed 3 bases from V and 0 bases from J, with 14 bases in between.

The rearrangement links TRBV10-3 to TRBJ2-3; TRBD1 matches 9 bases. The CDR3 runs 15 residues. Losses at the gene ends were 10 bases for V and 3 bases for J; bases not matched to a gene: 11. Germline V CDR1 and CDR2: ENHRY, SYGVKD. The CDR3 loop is CASNPTGGWTDTQYF. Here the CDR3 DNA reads TGTGCCAGCAACCCCACAGGGGGCTGGACAGATACGCAGTATTTT.

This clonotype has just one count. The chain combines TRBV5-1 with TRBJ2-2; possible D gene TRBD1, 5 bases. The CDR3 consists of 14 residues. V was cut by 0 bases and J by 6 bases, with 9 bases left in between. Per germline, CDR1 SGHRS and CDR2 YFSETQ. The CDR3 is CASSLAGRAGELFF. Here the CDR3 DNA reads TGCGCCAGCAGCTTGGCCGGCAGGGCCGGGGAGCTGTTTTTT. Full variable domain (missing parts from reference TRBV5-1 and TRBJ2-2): KAGVTQTPRYLIKTRGQQVTLSCSPISGHRSVSWYQQTPGQGLQFLFEYFSETQRNKGNFPGRFSGRQFSNSRSEMNVSTLELGDSALYLCASSLAGRAGELFFGEGSRLTVL.

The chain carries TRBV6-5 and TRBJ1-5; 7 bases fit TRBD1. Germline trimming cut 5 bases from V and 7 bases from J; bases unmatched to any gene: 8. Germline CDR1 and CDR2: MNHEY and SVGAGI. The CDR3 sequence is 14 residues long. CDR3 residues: CASSPRDSVQPQHF. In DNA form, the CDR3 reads TGTGCCAGCAGTCCCAGGGACAGTGTCCAGCCCCAGCATTTT.

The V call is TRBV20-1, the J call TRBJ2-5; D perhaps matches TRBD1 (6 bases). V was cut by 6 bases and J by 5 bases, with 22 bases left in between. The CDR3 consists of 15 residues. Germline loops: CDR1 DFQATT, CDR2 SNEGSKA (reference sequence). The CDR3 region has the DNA TGCAGTGCCCCCCTTCGGGGCAGCCAGGGGGAGACCCAGTACTTC. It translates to CSAPLRGSQGETQYF.

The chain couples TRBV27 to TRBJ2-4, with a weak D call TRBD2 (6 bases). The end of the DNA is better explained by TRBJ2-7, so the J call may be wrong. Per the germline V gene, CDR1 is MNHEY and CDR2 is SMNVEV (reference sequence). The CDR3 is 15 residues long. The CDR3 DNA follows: TGTGCCAGCAGCAGGAGGGCTAGCAAGCCCTACGAGCAGTACTTC. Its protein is CASSRRASKPYEQYF.

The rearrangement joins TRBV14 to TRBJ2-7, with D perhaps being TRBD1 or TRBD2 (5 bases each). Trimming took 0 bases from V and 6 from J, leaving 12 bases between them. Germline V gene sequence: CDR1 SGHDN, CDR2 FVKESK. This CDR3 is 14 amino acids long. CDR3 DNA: TGTGCCAGCAGCCAAGATCTCGGGACGGCCGAGCAGTACTTC. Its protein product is CASSQDLGTAEQYF.

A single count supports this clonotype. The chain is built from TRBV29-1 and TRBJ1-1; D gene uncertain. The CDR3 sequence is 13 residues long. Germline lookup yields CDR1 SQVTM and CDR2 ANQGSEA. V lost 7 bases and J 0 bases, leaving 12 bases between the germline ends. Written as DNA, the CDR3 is TGCAGCGGTGAGGAACACTTGAACACTGAAGCTTTCTTT. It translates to CSGEEHLNTEAFF.

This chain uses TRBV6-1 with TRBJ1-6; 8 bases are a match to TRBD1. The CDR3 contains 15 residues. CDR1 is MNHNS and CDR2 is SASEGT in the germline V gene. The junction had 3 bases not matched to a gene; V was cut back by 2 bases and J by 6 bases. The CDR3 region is CASSELDRGNSPLHF. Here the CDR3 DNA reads TGTGCCAGCAGTGAACTCGACAGGGGTAATTCACCCCTCCACTTT.

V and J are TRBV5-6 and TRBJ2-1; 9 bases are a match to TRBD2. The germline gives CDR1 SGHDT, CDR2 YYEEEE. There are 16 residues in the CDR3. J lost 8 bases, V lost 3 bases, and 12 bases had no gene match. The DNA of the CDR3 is TGTGCCAGCAGCTCTATTAGGCGGGGGGGCCTTCATGAGCAGTTCTTC. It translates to CASSSIRRGGLHEQFF.

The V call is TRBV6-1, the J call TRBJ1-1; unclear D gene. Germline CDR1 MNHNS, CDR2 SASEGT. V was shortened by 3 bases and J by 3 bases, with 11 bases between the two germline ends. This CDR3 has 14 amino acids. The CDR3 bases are TGTGCCAGCAGTGAGTACAGCTCTTACACTGAAGCTTTCTTT. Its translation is CASSEYSSYTEAFF.

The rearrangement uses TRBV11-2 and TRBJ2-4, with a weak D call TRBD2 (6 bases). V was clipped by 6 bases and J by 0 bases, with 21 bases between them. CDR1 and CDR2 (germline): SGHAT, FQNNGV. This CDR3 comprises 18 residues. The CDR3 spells CASSSPAWRGKAKNIQYF. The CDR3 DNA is TGTGCCAGCAGTTCCCCCGCCTGGCGGGGCAAAGCCAAAAACATTCAGTACTTC.

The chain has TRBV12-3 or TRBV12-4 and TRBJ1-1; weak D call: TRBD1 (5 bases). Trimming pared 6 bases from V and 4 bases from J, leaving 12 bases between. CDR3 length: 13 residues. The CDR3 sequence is CASRLGRVTEAFF. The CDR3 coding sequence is TGTGCCAGCAGGCTGGGACGGGTCACTGAAGCTTTCTTT.

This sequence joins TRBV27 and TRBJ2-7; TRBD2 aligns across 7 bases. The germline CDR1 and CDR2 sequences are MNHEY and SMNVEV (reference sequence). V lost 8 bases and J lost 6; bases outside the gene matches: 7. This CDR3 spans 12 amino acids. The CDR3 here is CASAKRGGEQYF. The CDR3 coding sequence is TGTGCCAGCGCTAAGCGGGGAGGCGAGCAGTACTTC.

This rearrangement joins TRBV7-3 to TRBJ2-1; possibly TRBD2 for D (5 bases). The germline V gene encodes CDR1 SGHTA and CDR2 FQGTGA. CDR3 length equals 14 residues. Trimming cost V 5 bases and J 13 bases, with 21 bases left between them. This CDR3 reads CASSPSAAEETQFF. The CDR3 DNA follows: TGTGCCAGCAGCCCGTCAGCAGCGGAAGAGACCCAGTTCTTC.

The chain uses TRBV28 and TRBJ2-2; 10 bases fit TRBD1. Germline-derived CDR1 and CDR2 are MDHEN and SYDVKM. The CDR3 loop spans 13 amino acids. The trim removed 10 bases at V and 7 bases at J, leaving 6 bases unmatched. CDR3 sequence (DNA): TGTGCCATCGGGGACAGGGGTATCGGGGAGCTGTTTTTT. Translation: CAIGDRGIGELFF.

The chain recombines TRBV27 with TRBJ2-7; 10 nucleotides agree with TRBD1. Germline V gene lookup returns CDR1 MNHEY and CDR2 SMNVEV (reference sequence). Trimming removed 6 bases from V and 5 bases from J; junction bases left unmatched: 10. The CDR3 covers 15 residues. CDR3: CASSAPGQGLHEQYF. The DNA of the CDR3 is TGTGCCAGCAGCGCTCCGGGACAGGGGTTACACGAGCAGTACTTC.

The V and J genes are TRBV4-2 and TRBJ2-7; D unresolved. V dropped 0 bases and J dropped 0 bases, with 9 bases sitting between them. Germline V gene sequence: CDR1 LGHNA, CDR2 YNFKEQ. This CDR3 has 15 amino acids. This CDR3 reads CASSQEAYLSYEQYF. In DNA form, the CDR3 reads TGTGCCAGCAGCCAAGAGGCTTATCTCTCCTACGAGCAGTACTTC.